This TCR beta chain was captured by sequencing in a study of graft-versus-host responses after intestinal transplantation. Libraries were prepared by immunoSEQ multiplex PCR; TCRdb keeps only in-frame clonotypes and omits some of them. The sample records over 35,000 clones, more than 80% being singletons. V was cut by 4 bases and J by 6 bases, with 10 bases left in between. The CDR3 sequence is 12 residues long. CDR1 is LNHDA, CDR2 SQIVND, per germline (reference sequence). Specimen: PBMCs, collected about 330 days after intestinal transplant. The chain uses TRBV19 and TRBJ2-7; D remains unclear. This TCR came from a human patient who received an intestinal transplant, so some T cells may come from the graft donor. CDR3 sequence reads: CASSTPLGEQYF. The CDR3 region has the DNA TGTGCCAGTAGTACGCCCCTAGGCGAGCAGTACTTC.